The 12 T cell receptor beta chains in this list originate from one sample, sequenced in a study of T cell responses to AZD1222 COVID-19 vaccine. Profiled with immunoSEQ multiplex PCR; TCRdb holds only in-frame clones, not every one. This table holds about 150,000 clones, 90% found once. The input for sequencing was peripheral blood, taken 28 days after the second AZD1222 dose. The source of these receptors is an adult who received the AZD1222 COVID-19 vaccine.

The V call is TRBV15, the J call TRBJ1-5, with TRBD1 matching over 9 bases. The germline V gene has CDR1 LNHNV and CDR2 YYDKDF (reference sequence). The J segment lost 6 bases and the V segment lost 1 base, leaving 7 bases of the junction unmatched. The CDR3 is made up of 16 amino acids. The CDR3, as DNA: TGTGCCACCAGCAGAGCACAGGGGGCGCGACCTCAGCCCCAGCATTTT. This gives the protein CATSRAQGARPQPQHF.

The V gene is TRBV4-1, the J gene TRBJ2-1, with 14 bases aligning to TRBD2. V was clipped by 3 bases and J by 7 bases; unmatched bases: 11. Per the germline V gene, CDR1 is MGHRA and CDR2 is YSYEKL. CDR3 length equals 18 residues. CDR3 DNA: TGCGCCAGCAGCCAGGTAGACTTGGGACTAGCGGGGGCAAATGAGCAGTTCTTC. Translation: CASSQVDLGLAGANEQFF.

The rearrangement joins TRBV9 to TRBJ1-1; possibly TRBD1 for D (5 bases). The V and J ends lost 3 bases and 2 bases respectively, with 14 bases between them. Germline loops: CDR1 SGDLS, CDR2 YYNGEE. The CDR3 covers 15 residues. The CDR3 nucleotides are TGTGCCAGCAGCGACCGGGGGACCCTAAACACTGAAGCTTTCTTT. This sequence encodes CASSDRGTLNTEAFF.

The chain couples TRBV7-8 to TRBJ2-7; 9 positions agree with TRBD2. Germline CDR1 reads SGHVS; CDR2 reads FQNEAQ. The V gene end was trimmed by 1 base and the J gene end by 2 bases; junction bases not matched to a gene: 9. The CDR3 runs 17 residues. The CDR3 DNA follows: TGTGCCAGCAGCTTAGTGGGCGGGAGGGAGAAGGCCTACGAGCAGTACTTC. Residues: CASSLVGGREKAYEQYF.

This clone was counted once. The chain couples TRBV10-1 to TRBJ1-6, with no clear D. V dropped 7 bases and J dropped 8 bases, with 12 bases sitting between them. The CDR3 length is 13 residues. CDR1 and CDR2 (germline): WNHNN, SYGVQD (reference sequence). CDR3 sequence: CASTIPSYSPLHF. CDR3 in DNA: TGCGCCAGCACAATCCCATCCTATTCACCCCTCCACTTT.

The chain is built from TRBV11-3 and TRBJ2-2, with 12 positions matching TRBD1. V lost 4 bases, J lost 7 bases, and 13 bases stayed unmatched. Per the germline V gene, CDR1 is SGHNT and CDR2 is YENEEA. This CDR3 is 18 amino acids long. CDR3 sequence (DNA): TGTGCCAGCAGCTCGTCCGGGACAGGGGGCGCCGGCGTCGGGGAGCTGTTTTTT. As protein: CASSSSGTGGAGVGELFF.

This chain joins TRBV11-3 and TRBJ2-3, with TRBD2 as a possible D gene (5 bases). In germline, CDR1 is SGHNT, CDR2 YENEEA. There are 14 residues in the CDR3. V was clipped by 5 bases and J by 1 base, with 10 bases between them. For the CDR3, the DNA is TGTGCCAGCAGCCCCACTAGGGGCACAGATACGCAGTATTTT. It codes for CASSPTRGTDTQYF.

The table lists this clone with a count of one. V gene TRBV7-9 combines with J gene TRBJ2-1; possibly TRBD1 or TRBD2 for D (5 bases each). In germline, CDR1 is SEHNR, CDR2 FQNEAQ (reference sequence). V was shortened by 5 bases and J by 7 bases, with 12 bases between the two germline ends. The CDR3 loop spans 13 amino acids. CDR3 nucleotide sequence: TGTGCCAGCAGCCGGGACGGCACAAATGAGCAGTTCTTC. Translated: CASSRDGTNEQFF.

V and J are TRBV18 and TRBJ2-1; either TRBD1 or TRBD2 may supply D (6 bases each). Germline V gene data show CDR1 as KGHSH and CDR2 as LQKENI. The CDR3 consists of 17 residues. Trimming left V 3 bases short and J 4 bases short, with 19 bases between. CDR3 coding DNA: TGTGCCAGCTCACCCCCGCATGGGGGGCAAGGGTACAATGAGCAGTTCTTC. Translating gives CASSPPHGGQGYNEQFF. The full variable domain, with the rest looked up from reference TRBV18 and TRBJ2-1, is NAGVMQNPRHLVRRRGQEARLRCSPMKGHSHVYWYRQLPEEGLKFMVYLQKENIIDESGMPKERFSAEFPKEGPSILRIQQVVRGDSAAYFCASSPPHGGQGYNEQFFGPGTRLTVL.

This chain links TRBV7-2 with TRBJ2-7; 9 bases line up with TRBD2. V trimming: 3 bases; J trimming: 3 bases; junction bases outside the gene matches: 12. The CDR3 totals 17 residues. From germline, CDR1 is SGHTA and CDR2 FQGNSA. In DNA, the CDR3 is TGTGCCAGCAGCTTGGCTAGCGGGATCGTTGGGGGCTACGAGCAGTACTTC. The encoded protein is CASSLASGIVGGYEQYF.

This chain links TRBV5-1 with TRBJ2-3, with D hard to call. The CDR3 has 16 residues. The germline gives CDR1 SGHRS, CDR2 YFSETQ. The ends were cut back, 0 bases at V and 2 bases at J, with 13 bases in the middle. For the CDR3, the DNA is TGCGCCAGCAGCTTGGATCTTAACGGTGTCACAGATACGCAGTATTTT. It encodes CASSLDLNGVTDTQYF.

The V call is TRBV6-4, the J call TRBJ2-1, with a weak D call TRBD1 (5 bases). This CDR3 region has 16 residues. Trimming took off 2 bases at V and 5 bases at J, with 16 bases between the two ends. CDR1 MRHNA and CDR2 SNTAGT come from the germline V gene. CDR3 in DNA: TGTGCCAGCAGTGACCCCAAAGGCAGGGTCGACAATGAGCAGTTCTTC. This gives the protein CASSDPKGRVDNEQFF.